This TCR beta chain was recovered during a study of T cells in Graves' hyperthyroidism and ophthalmopathy. Overall study context: Peripheral blood samples were taken at initial diagnosis, prior to any treatment.

TCR beta CDR3 regions were amplified from RNA. Carried out on the TCR CDR3, a first-round RT-PCR used the HTBI primer set. From the multiplex PCR reads, TCRdb called clonotypes with MiXCR, one entry per CDR3 protein. Of roughly 630,000 distinct CDR3 sequences detected, 15% to 19% appear once; the ten largest clones hold roughly 7.3%. V shed 1 base and J shed 4 bases, with 10 bases lying between them. CDR1 and CDR2 from the germline V gene are LGHNA and YNFKEQ. The CDR3 has 14 residues. The chain carries TRBV4-2 and TRBJ1-1, with unresolved D. Sequenced input: blood. The TCR originated in a young woman with Graves' hyperthyroidism. CDR3 nucleotides: TGTGCCAGCAGCCAAGTACCCCTGAGCACTGAAGCTTTCTTT. As protein: CASSQVPLSTEAFF.